The 24 T cell receptor beta chains below were found in one sample sequenced in a study of control samples from healthy donors and cancer patients. Sequencing used immunoSEQ multiplex PCR; TCRdb keeps in-frame clones, though not all of them. The sample lists roughly 79,000 clones, approximately 80% occurring once. Sample: blood. These TCRs come from a man aged 50 or older in good health.

V gene TRBV24-1 combines with J gene TRBJ2-1; 8 bases align to TRBD2. The CDR3 has 20 residues. CDR1 KGHDR and CDR2 SFDVKD come from the germline V gene. The trim removed 4 bases at V and 0 bases at J, leaving 16 bases unmatched. CDR3 DNA sequence: TGTGCCACCAGTGACCGCGTGGGTCGAAGTAGCGGGGTCTCCTACAATGAGCAGTTCTTC. Amino acid sequence: CATSDRVGRSSGVSYNEQFF.

V and J are TRBV7-9 and TRBJ2-5, with 8 bases that match TRBD1. Germline CDR1 is SEHNR and CDR2 is FQNEAQ (reference sequence). V lost 4 bases and J lost 2; bases outside the gene matches: 3. CDR3 size: 14 residues. The CDR3, as DNA: TGTGCCAGCAGCTGGACAGGGCAACAAGAGACCCAGTACTTC. Translation gives CASSWTGQQETQYF.

This chain connects TRBV30 to TRBJ1-1; D may be TRBD1 (5 bases). Trimming took off 0 bases at V and 3 bases at J, with 8 bases between the two ends. Germline CDR1 reads GTSNPN; CDR2 reads SVGIG (reference sequence). The CDR3 sequence is 13 residues long. For the CDR3, the DNA is TGTGCCTGGAGTGTGGGACGGGACACTGAAGCTTTCTTT. Encoded protein: CAWSVGRDTEAFF.

This rearrangement joins TRBV28 to TRBJ2-3; the match to TRBD1 covers 12 bases. J gave up 3 bases and V 9 bases, and 4 bases lay outside the gene matches. Germline V gives CDR1 MDHEN, CDR2 SYDVKM. The length of the CDR3 is 14 residues. CDR3 nucleotides: TGTGCCAGTGGGGACAGGGGGCCAACAGATACGCAGTATTTT. Protein product: CASGDRGPTDTQYF.

The chain carries TRBV13 and TRBJ2-5; 7 bases agree with TRBD2. The CDR3 extends over 16 amino acids. V gave up 4 bases and J gave up 4 bases; unmatched junction bases: 12. Germline V gene sequence: CDR1 PRHDT, CDR2 FYEKMQ (reference sequence). DNA of the CDR3: TGTGCCAGCAGCTCACCGGGGGAAGGCGGGGGAGAGACCCAGTACTTC. Translation: CASSSPGEGGGETQYF.

This chain joins TRBV6-5 and TRBJ1-5, with unresolved D. V dropped 2 bases and J dropped 0 bases, with 8 bases sitting between them. This CDR3 has 15 amino acids. The germline gives CDR1 MNHEY, CDR2 SVGAGI. For the CDR3, the DNA is TGTGCCAGCAGTTACAGGGCGAATAGCAATCAGCCCCAGCATTTT. Translated: CASSYRANSNQPQHF.

This clone was observed a handful of times. V gene TRBV9 combines with J gene TRBJ2-1, with 9 bases lining up with TRBD1. CDR1 is SGDLS, CDR2 YYNGEE, per germline. CDR3 size: 15 residues. V lost 4 bases and J lost 5; bases outside the gene matches: 7. DNA of the CDR3: TGTGCCAGCAGCCCACGGACAGGGGCGGACAATGAGCAGTTCTTC. This translates into CASSPRTGADNEQFF.

This chain joins TRBV19 and TRBJ2-7; 11 positions match TRBD2. The CDR3 contains 14 residues. The ends lost 4 bases at V and 6 bases at J; junction bases unmatched: 5. Per germline, CDR1 LNHDA and CDR2 SQIVND (reference sequence). The CDR3 reads CASSRGTSGAEQYF. In DNA form, the CDR3 reads TGTGCCAGTAGTAGGGGGACTAGCGGAGCCGAGCAGTACTTC.

This rearrangement joins TRBV9 to TRBJ2-1, with TRBD2 matching 7 bases. The CDR3 is 14 amino acids. Germline V gene data show CDR1 as SGDLS and CDR2 as YYNGEE. The ends lost 2 bases at V and 3 bases at J; junction bases unmatched: 2. This CDR3 is CASSVGLVYNEQFF. In nucleotides, the CDR3 is TGTGCCAGCAGCGTCGGACTAGTCTACAATGAGCAGTTCTTC. The whole variable domain, filled in from reference TRBV9 and TRBJ2-1, reads DSGVTQTPKHLITATGQRVTLRCSPRSGDLSVYWYQQSLDQGLQFLIQYYNGEERAKGNILERFSAQQFPDLHSELNLSSLELGDSALYFCASSVGLVYNEQFFGPGTRLTVL.

The rearrangement joins TRBV6-5 to TRBJ1-1; 7 nucleotides match TRBD1. The CDR3 consists of 15 residues. Germline trimming cut 5 bases from V and 5 bases from J; bases unmatched to any gene: 11. Germline lookup yields CDR1 MNHEY and CDR2 SVGAGI. CDR3 bases: TGTGCCAGCAGTCGCGACAGGGCGGGAGAAACTGAAGCTTTCTTT. This gives the protein CASSRDRAGETEAFF.

In nucleotides, the CDR3 is TGTGCCAGCAGACCCCCCGGGAAGGCCTACGAGCAGTACTTC. It codes for CASRPPGKAYEQYF. This chain joins TRBV6-6 and TRBJ2-7; D may be TRBD2 (5 bases). This CDR3 contains 14 residues. V lost 6 bases to trimming and J lost 2 bases, with 14 bases between them. Germline V CDR1 and CDR2: MNHNY, SVGAGI (reference sequence).

This chain connects TRBV11-3 to TRBJ2-5, with 12 nucleotides matching TRBD2. The CDR3 is made up of 15 amino acids. Trimming cost V 4 bases and J 6 bases; bases outside gene matches: 6. CDR1 and CDR2 (germline): SGHNT, YENEEA. The CDR3 spells CASSSPTSGSQTQYF. The CDR3 DNA sequence: TGTGCCAGCAGCTCACCGACTAGCGGGAGTCAGACCCAGTACTTC.

The chain is built from TRBV2 and TRBJ2-7; possibly TRBD2 for D (6 bases). There are 16 residues in the CDR3. Germline V gene data show CDR1 as SNHLY and CDR2 as FYNNEI. V was clipped by 7 bases and J by 0 bases, with 19 bases between them. This chain's CDR3 is CASIRGRDSTSYEQYF. The CDR3 DNA reads TGTGCCAGCATAAGAGGGCGGGACTCTACCTCCTACGAGCAGTACTTC.

The gene calls are TRBV15 and TRBJ1-1, with a weak D call TRBD1 (6 bases). CDR1 is LNHNV and CDR2 is YYDKDF in the germline V gene (reference sequence). Trimming removed 2 bases at V and 1 base at J, with 8 bases between. This CDR3 spans 14 amino acids. CDR3 bases: TGTGCCACCAGCAGATGGACAGAGAACACTGAAGCTTTCTTT. Translated: CATSRWTENTEAFF.

The V gene is TRBV7-8, the J gene TRBJ1-1; D not resolved. Germline V gene sequence: CDR1 SGHVS, CDR2 FQNEAQ. The CDR3 has 13 residues. Deletions cut 1 base from V and 1 base from J, with 4 bases between. CDR3 sequence: CASSLGQNTEAFF. For the CDR3, the DNA is TGTGCCAGCAGCTTAGGACAGAACACTGAAGCTTTCTTT.

This clone was seen just once. The genes are TRBV5-1 and TRBJ2-7, with D maybe TRBD1 (5 bases). V was cut by 1 base and J by 6 bases, with 8 bases left in between. From germline, CDR1 is SGHRS and CDR2 YFSETQ. The CDR3 loop spans 12 amino acids. In DNA form, the CDR3 reads TGCGCCAGCAGCTTGTCAGGGTCCGAGCAGTACTTC. Translating it yields CASSLSGSEQYF.

This rearrangement joins TRBV5-1 to TRBJ2-3, with TRBD2 matching 9 bases. Germline V gene lookup returns CDR1 SGHRS and CDR2 YFSETQ. This CDR3 has 16 residues. After removal of 4 bases from V and 2 bases from J, the junction contained 8 bases not matched to a gene. The CDR3 region is CASSVGLAGFTDTQYF. For the CDR3, the DNA is TGCGCCAGCAGCGTCGGGCTAGCGGGGTTCACAGATACGCAGTATTTT.

The V gene is TRBV18, the J gene TRBJ2-6; perhaps TRBD2 as D (5 bases). V lost 8 bases to trimming and J lost 0 bases, with 8 bases between them. Looked up from germline, CDR1 is KGHSH and CDR2 is LQKENI. The CDR3 loop spans 14 amino acids. The CDR3 DNA reads as TGTGCCAGCCTAGCCGACTCTGGGGCCAACGTCCTGACTTTC. Translating gives CASLADSGANVLTF. Variable domain in full (rest from reference TRBV18 and TRBJ2-6): NAGVMQNPRHLVRRRGQEARLRCSPMKGHSHVYWYRQLPEEGLKFMVYLQKENIIDESGMPKERFSAEFPKEGPSILRIQQVVRGDSAAYFCASLADSGANVLTFGAGSRLTVL.

The CDR3 loop reads CASSPAWASGRSNEQFF. The CDR3 DNA reads TGTGCCAGCAGCCCCGCTTGGGCTAGCGGGAGAAGCAATGAGCAGTTCTTC. The J gene is TRBJ2-1, the V gene TRBV7-9, with 10 bases aligning to TRBD2. V dropped 5 bases and J dropped 6; count of bases not matched to a gene: 13. The length of the CDR3 is 17 residues. Germline V gives CDR1 SEHNR, CDR2 FQNEAQ (reference sequence).

The chain recombines TRBV18 with TRBJ2-1, with TRBD2 matching over 11 bases. V trimming: 4 bases; J trimming: 4 bases; junction bases outside the gene matches: 9. CDR1 is KGHSH, CDR2 LQKENI, per germline. This CDR3 region has 17 residues. CDR3 DNA sequence: TGTGCCAGCTCACGAAATTTCGGGACTAGCGGTTACAATGAGCAGTTCTTC. Translated: CASSRNFGTSGYNEQFF.

The V call is TRBV28, the J call TRBJ2-1; unclear D gene. V lost 8 bases, J lost 12 bases, and 17 bases lay in between. Germline V lookup: CDR1 MDHEN, CDR2 SYDVKM. The CDR3 spans 12 residues. The CDR3 here is CASARVATRQFF. CDR3 nucleotides: TGTGCCAGCGCCCGCGTGGCTACGAGGCAGTTCTTC.

The chain couples TRBV3-1 (or the pseudogene TRBV3-2) to TRBJ2-7; D is unresolved. Germline values: CDR1 LGHDT, CDR2 YNNKEL (reference sequence). CDR3 length: 12 amino acids. Trimming left V 1 base short and J 2 bases short, with 3 bases between. The CDR3 is CASSQAAYEQYF. The DNA of the CDR3 is TGTGCCAGCAGCCAAGCAGCCTACGAGCAGTACTTC.

This chain connects TRBV27 to TRBJ1-4; TRBD1 matches 11 bases. In germline, CDR1 is MNHEY, CDR2 SMNVEV (reference sequence). The CDR3 is 16 residues long. V dropped 2 bases and J dropped 8; count of bases not matched to a gene: 7. This chain's CDR3 is CASSLERGQGDEKLFF. In nucleotides, the CDR3 is TGTGCCAGCAGTTTAGAACGGGGACAGGGGGACGAAAAACTGTTTTTT.

This clone was seen more than once but under ten times. The J gene is TRBJ1-5, the V gene TRBV19; D is possibly TRBD1 (6 bases). V gave up 5 bases and J gave up 5 bases, with 10 bases separating them. This CDR3 comprises 13 residues. Germline CDR1 is LNHDA and CDR2 is SQIVND (reference sequence). In nucleotides, the CDR3 is TGTGCCAGTAGTTCACGGACAGATCAGCCCCAGCATTTT. This sequence encodes CASSSRTDQPQHF. The variable domain in full, with the rest retrieved from reference TRBV19 and TRBJ1-5, is DGGITQSPKYLFRKEGQNVTLSCEQNLNHDAMYWYRQDPGQGLRLIYYSQIVNDFQKGDIAEGYSVSREKKESFPLTVTSAQKNPTAFYLCASSSRTDQPQHFGDGTRLSIL.